This TCR beta chain was captured by sequencing in a study of OX40 agonist ivuxolimab in advanced cancers. Per the germline V gene, CDR1 is SGDLS and CDR2 is YYNGEE. Trimming removed 0 bases from V and 10 bases from J, with 13 bases in between. This CDR3 region has 14 residues. The protocol was immunoSEQ multiplex PCR, while the TCRdb copy is restricted to in-frame clones and leaves out a portion. The sample shows tens of thousands of clones, 94% of them seen only once. The chain employs TRBV9 and TRBJ1-4; D is ambiguous. The clonotype originates from an adult with an advanced solid tumor such as melanoma, head and neck, liver or kidney cancer. This specimen consisted of CD4+ or CD8+ T cells sorted from blood, obtained in a trial of the OX40 agonist ivuxolimab. CDR3 in amino acids: CASSVDWAPGKLFF. The CDR3 DNA reads as TGTGCCAGCAGCGTAGACTGGGCCCCTGGAAAACTGTTTTTT.